The rows below give T cell receptor beta chains drawn from one sample of a study of post-analysis software for immune sequencing data. Via MiXCR, TCRdb re-called the PCR reads, giving one row per CDR3 protein. Among hundreds of thousands of distinct CDR3 sequences listed, roughly 29% were seen once. The sequenced sample consisted of blood. These receptor sequences come from a girl under 18 with multiple sclerosis. CDR3s include the opening cysteine and the closing phenylalanine or tryptophan. The order of the fields is D gene, J gene, clone size, V gene, CDR3 protein, CDR3 DNA. A D gene is named only where the DNA matches it firmly. Clone size is shown for a subset of rows, as once, few, many or a class of expanded clone.

D gene: TRBD2; J gene: TRBJ2-6; clone size: .; V gene: TRBV6-2/TRBV6-3; CDR3 protein: CASSAGLAGSGANVLTF; CDR3 DNA: TGTGCCAGCAGTGCGGGACTAGCGGGCTCTGGGGCCAACGTCCTGACTTTC
D gene: .; J gene: TRBJ1-5; clone size: .; V gene: TRBV20-1; CDR3 protein: CSASTGRDQPQHF; CDR3 DNA: TGCAGTGCTAGTACGGGTAGGGATCAGCCCCAGCATTTT
D gene: TRBD2; J gene: TRBJ2-1; clone size: few; V gene: TRBV29-1; CDR3 protein: CSVGTSGSYEQFF; CDR3 DNA: TGCAGCGTTGGGACTAGCGGGAGCTATGAGCAGTTCTTC
D gene: .; J gene: TRBJ2-5; clone size: few; V gene: TRBV20-1; CDR3 protein: CSALISASSRQTQYF; CDR3 DNA: TGCAGTGCTCTCATCTCGGCTAGCAGTCGTCAGACCCAGTACTTC
D gene: TRBD1; J gene: TRBJ2-6; clone size: .; V gene: TRBV28; CDR3 protein: CASRGTAALNVLTF; CDR3 DNA: TGTGCCAGCAGGGGGACAGCAGCTCTGAACGTCCTGACTTTC
D gene: .; J gene: TRBJ2-7; clone size: .; V gene: TRBV29-1; CDR3 protein: CSVDTRGAQYF; CDR3 DNA: TGCAGCGTTGACACGAGGGGGGCCCAGTACTTC
D gene: .; J gene: TRBJ2-1; clone size: .; V gene: TRBV9; CDR3 protein: CASSVEVGNEQFF; CDR3 DNA: TGTGCCAGCAGCGTAGAGGTCGGCAATGAGCAGTTCTTC
D gene: TRBD2; J gene: TRBJ2-3; clone size: many; V gene: TRBV11-2; CDR3 protein: CASSLGRAGGTDTQYF; CDR3 DNA: TGTGCCAGCAGCTTAGGGCGAGCGGGGGGCACAGATACGCAGTATTTT
D gene: TRBD2; J gene: TRBJ2-7; clone size: few; V gene: TRBV20-1; CDR3 protein: CSARGLDSEQYF; CDR3 DNA: TGCAGTGCTCGGGGACTAGATTCCGAGCAGTACTTC
D gene: .; J gene: TRBJ1-1; clone size: .; V gene: TRBV3-1; CDR3 protein: CASSQGIGHNTEAFF; CDR3 DNA: TGTGCCAGCAGCCAAGGAATCGGACACAACACTGAAGCTTTCTTT
D gene: TRBD2; J gene: TRBJ2-3; clone size: many; V gene: TRBV28; CDR3 protein: CASNGLAGPDTQYF; CDR3 DNA: TGTGCCAGCAACGGACTAGCGGGGCCAGATACGCAGTATTTT
D gene: .; J gene: TRBJ2-3; clone size: .; V gene: TRBV5-1; CDR3 protein: CASSLVEGGDTQYF; CDR3 DNA: TGCGCCAGCAGCTTGGTGGAGGGTGGAGATACGCAGTATTTT
D gene: .; J gene: TRBJ2-5; clone size: .; V gene: TRBV5-1; CDR3 protein: CASNLERTSPGETQYF; CDR3 DNA: TGCGCCAGCAACTTGGAGAGGACCAGTCCTGGAGAGACCCAGTACTTC
D gene: TRBD2; J gene: TRBJ2-5; clone size: many; V gene: TRBV4-1; CDR3 protein: CASSPRTGGEETQYF; CDR3 DNA: TGCGCCAGCAGCCCGCGTACGGGGGGTGAGGAGACCCAGTACTTC
D gene: .; J gene: TRBJ2-7; clone size: .; V gene: TRBV28; CDR3 protein: CASRPRGISYEQYF; CDR3 DNA: TGTGCCAGCAGACCGAGAGGGATCTCCTACGAGCAGTACTTC
D gene: .; J gene: TRBJ2-5; clone size: many; V gene: TRBV11-2; CDR3 protein: CASSFNSQETQYF; CDR3 DNA: TGTGCCAGCAGCTTCAACAGCCAAGAGACCCAGTACTTC
D gene: TRBD2; J gene: TRBJ2-7; clone size: few; V gene: TRBV12-3/TRBV12-4; CDR3 protein: CASTRSGRLTYEQYF; CDR3 DNA: TGTGCCAGCACCCGTAGCGGGCGTCTGACCTACGAGCAGTACTTC
D gene: TRBD1; J gene: TRBJ2-7; clone size: .; V gene: TRBV20-1; CDR3 protein: CSGQGNNEQYF; CDR3 DNA: TGCAGCGGACAGGGTAATAACGAGCAGTACTTC
D gene: .; J gene: TRBJ2-7; clone size: few; V gene: TRBV24-1; CDR3 protein: CATSGPAGEHEQYF; CDR3 DNA: TGTGCCACCAGTGGCCCTGCGGGTGAGCACGAGCAGTACTTC
D gene: TRBD2; J gene: TRBJ2-1; clone size: .; V gene: TRBV10-2; CDR3 protein: CASSGRGRANEQFF; CDR3 DNA: TGCGCCAGCAGTGGGCGCGGGAGGGCCAATGAGCAGTTCTTC
D gene: TRBD1; J gene: TRBJ1-2; clone size: few; V gene: TRBV5-5; CDR3 protein: CASSSTGTGGSYGYTF; CDR3 DNA: TGTGCCAGCAGCTCGACCGGGACAGGGGGCTCCTATGGCTACACCTTC
D gene: .; J gene: TRBJ2-1; clone size: .; V gene: TRBV5-6; CDR3 protein: CASSLESLGEQFF; CDR3 DNA: TGTGCCAGCAGCTTGGAAAGTCTTGGTGAGCAGTTCTTC
D gene: TRBD2; J gene: TRBJ2-1; clone size: .; V gene: TRBV5-5; CDR3 protein: CASSLGGSGIFIEQFF; CDR3 DNA: TGTGCCAGCAGCTTGGGCGGTAGCGGGATCTTTATTGAGCAGTTCTTC
D gene: TRBD1; J gene: TRBJ1-6; clone size: few; V gene: TRBV7-2; CDR3 protein: CASSSYGTGGNNSPLHF; CDR3 DNA: TGTGCCAGCAGCTCATATGGAACAGGGGGTAATAATTCACCCCTCCACTTT
D gene: TRBD1; J gene: TRBJ2-5; clone size: .; V gene: TRBV3-1; CDR3 protein: CASSRPGTGAGEQYF; CDR3 DNA: TGTGCCAGCAGCCGACCCGGGACAGGGGCAGGTGAGCAGTACTTC
D gene: .; J gene: TRBJ2-7; clone size: .; V gene: TRBV28; CDR3 protein: CASSSGGGLYEQYF; CDR3 DNA: TGTGCCAGCAGTTCAGGGGGGGGGCTCTACGAGCAGTACTTC
D gene: TRBD2; J gene: TRBJ2-7; clone size: few; V gene: TRBV10-3; CDR3 protein: CAISDSGLAGGFSYEQYF; CDR3 DNA: TGTGCCATCAGTGACTCGGGACTAGCGGGAGGTTTCTCCTACGAGCAGTACTTC
D gene: TRBD2; J gene: TRBJ2-1; clone size: .; V gene: TRBV24-1; CDR3 protein: CATSDSPPGGTSGEQFF; CDR3 DNA: TGTGCCACCAGTGATTCCCCTCCGGGGGGGACTAGCGGTGAGCAGTTCTTC
D gene: .; J gene: TRBJ2-5; clone size: many; V gene: TRBV3-1; CDR3 protein: CASRQGSETQYF; CDR3 DNA: TGTGCCAGCAGACAAGGAAGCGAGACCCAGTACTTC
D gene: TRBD1; J gene: TRBJ1-1; clone size: .; V gene: TRBV12-3/TRBV12-4; CDR3 protein: CASRYRTGVNTEAFF; CDR3 DNA: TGTGCCAGTAGGTACCGGACAGGGGTGAACACTGAAGCTTTCTTT
D gene: TRBD1; J gene: TRBJ1-4; clone size: .; V gene: TRBV7-2; CDR3 protein: CASSLRQGAEEKLFF; CDR3 DNA: TGTGCCAGCAGCCTACGACAGGGGGCAGAGGAAAAACTGTTTTTT
D gene: .; J gene: TRBJ2-2; clone size: few; V gene: TRBV10-3; CDR3 protein: CAISQNTGELFF; CDR3 DNA: TGTGCCATCAGCCAGAACACCGGGGAGCTGTTTTTT
D gene: .; J gene: TRBJ2-1; clone size: .; V gene: TRBV7-9; CDR3 protein: CASSTGPQGYEQFF; CDR3 DNA: TGTGCCAGCTCCACAGGACCGCAGGGGTATGAGCAGTTCTTC
D gene: .; J gene: TRBJ2-7; clone size: .; V gene: TRBV6-5; CDR3 protein: CASRLATPYEQYF; CDR3 DNA: TGTGCCAGCAGGTTAGCGACTCCCTACGAGCAGTACTTC
D gene: .; J gene: TRBJ1-4; clone size: few; V gene: TRBV15; CDR3 protein: CATSRQTGLDEKLFF; CDR3 DNA: TGTGCCACCAGCAGACAAACAGGGTTGGATGAAAAACTGTTTTTT
D gene: .; J gene: TRBJ2-3; clone size: .; V gene: TRBV5-1; CDR3 protein: CASSPRTGLTTDTQYF; CDR3 DNA: TGCGCCAGCAGCCCAAGGACAGGACTAACCACAGATACGCAGTATTTT
D gene: .; J gene: TRBJ2-1; clone size: few; V gene: TRBV20-1; CDR3 protein: CSAQLVGSYNEQFF; CDR3 DNA: TGCAGTGCCCAGCTTGTGGGCTCCTACAATGAGCAGTTCTTC
D gene: .; J gene: TRBJ1-1; clone size: few; V gene: TRBV10-3; CDR3 protein: CAISEPNTEAFF; CDR3 DNA: TGTGCCATCAGTGAGCCGAACACTGAAGCTTTCTTT
D gene: .; J gene: TRBJ2-1; clone size: .; V gene: TRBV5-1; CDR3 protein: CASSFRETPWFF; CDR3 DNA: TGCGCCAGCAGCTTTCGGGAGACGCCCTGGTTCTTC
D gene: .; J gene: TRBJ2-3; clone size: .; V gene: TRBV7-9; CDR3 protein: CASSRRQTDTQYF; CDR3 DNA: TGTGCCAGCAGCCGAAGACAGACAGATACGCAGTATTTT
D gene: TRBD1; J gene: TRBJ1-4; clone size: .; V gene: TRBV29-1; CDR3 protein: CSVPGDSRNEELFF; CDR3 DNA: TGCAGCGTGCCAGGGGACAGCCGTAATGAAGAACTGTTTTTT
D gene: .; J gene: TRBJ1-5; clone size: .; V gene: TRBV7-2; CDR3 protein: CASSLGAENQPQHF; CDR3 DNA: TGTGCCAGCAGCTTAGGGGCAGAAAATCAGCCCCAGCATTTT
D gene: TRBD2; J gene: TRBJ2-3; clone size: .; V gene: TRBV27; CDR3 protein: CASSLSGGRAQDTQYF; CDR3 DNA: TGTGCCAGCAGTTTATCCGGCGGGAGGGCCCAAGATACGCAGTATTTT
D gene: .; J gene: TRBJ2-7; clone size: few; V gene: TRBV28; CDR3 protein: CASSETGTREQYF; CDR3 DNA: TGTGCCAGCAGTGAAACCGGGACGAGAGAGCAGTACTTC